This record covers a single TCR beta chain. V trimming: 1 base; J trimming: 2 bases; junction bases outside the gene matches: 16. Germline-derived CDR1 and CDR2 are MNHNS and SASEGT. CDR3 size: 20 residues. Amplification of TCR beta CDR3 regions was performed using RNA transcripts as template. Initially, a first-round RT-PCR of the TCR CDR3 employed the HTBI primer set. One entry per CDR3 protein, called by TCRdb with MiXCR from the multiplex PCR reads. Among about 560,000 distinct CDR3 sequences listed, roughly a sixth were seen once. The data belong to a study of T cells in Graves' hyperthyroidism and ophthalmopathy.

This chain uses TRBV6-1 with TRBJ2-3; 9 bases agree with TRBD2. Sequenced: blood. The sequence was collected from a woman under 30 with Graves' hyperthyroidism. The CDR3 spells CASSEDGVAGVPVITDTQYF. The CDR3 DNA sequence: TGTGCCAGCAGTGAAGATGGCGTAGCGGGAGTGCCGGTGATCACAGATACGCAGTATTTT.